One and the same sample provided the 6 T cell receptor beta chains below, sequenced in a study of blood T cell repertoires in COVID-19. Method: immunoSEQ multiplex PCR; TCRdb's copy keeps in-frame clones and lacks some. The table lists more than 90,000 clones, 86% of them singletons. The sample comprised peripheral blood. Every receptor here comes from a man between 65 and 85 years old who had recovered from COVID-19.

The CDR3 bases are TGTGCCAGCAGTGACCGGGAGGGCCGCAATGAGCAGTTCTTC. It is translated as CASSDREGRNEQFF. The rearrangement uses TRBV27 and TRBJ2-1, with 8 nucleotides matching TRBD2. The junction had 6 bases not matched to a gene; V was cut back by 5 bases and J by 6 bases. This CDR3 is built from 14 residues. The germline V gene has CDR1 MNHEY and CDR2 SMNVEV (reference sequence).

The chain combines TRBV5-5 with TRBJ2-1; 8 nucleotides agree with TRBD2. The CDR3 consists of 14 residues. Trimming cost V 4 bases and J 0 bases; bases outside gene matches: 0. Per the germline V gene, CDR1 is SGHKS and CDR2 is YYEKEE (reference sequence). CDR3 DNA: TGTGCCAGCAGCCGGGAGGGCTCCTACAATGAGCAGTTCTTC. Translating gives CASSREGSYNEQFF.

This clone was counted a few times. The chain couples TRBV19 to TRBJ1-1, with D uncertain. V was cut by 2 bases and J by 1 base, with 8 bases left in between. The CDR3 spans 14 residues. Per the germline V gene, CDR1 is LNHDA and CDR2 is SQIVND (reference sequence). As DNA, the CDR3 is TGTGCCAGTAGTATATTGTCCAGGAACACTGAAGCTTTCTTT. Translation: CASSILSRNTEAFF.

V is TRBV5-1 and J is TRBJ2-3; weak D call: TRBD2 (6 bases). In germline, CDR1 is SGHRS, CDR2 YFSETQ. V was trimmed by 0 bases and J by 2 bases, leaving 13 bases between them. The CDR3 has 16 residues. The CDR3 coding sequence is TGCGCCAGCAGCTTGGGTTCGGGAGCATTCACAGATACGCAGTATTTT. This translates into CASSLGSGAFTDTQYF.

The V and J genes are TRBV6-1 and TRBJ2-3; TRBD2 matches at 10 bases. CDR1 and CDR2 (germline): MNHNS, SASEGT. V shed 1 base and J 5 bases; nucleotides not matched to a gene: 6. This CDR3 comprises 16 residues. The CDR3 DNA reads TGTGCCAGCAGTGAAGGGCTAGCGGGGGCCCTAGATACGCAGTATTTT. Translation: CASSEGLAGALDTQYF.

This sequence joins TRBV2 and TRBJ2-1; 7 nucleotides match TRBD2. The CDR3 consists of 14 residues. CDR1 and CDR2 (germline): SNHLY, FYNNEI. V lost 5 bases to trimming and J lost 5 bases; unmatched junction nucleotides: 6. In DNA form, the CDR3 reads TGTGCCAGCAGTCCTTGGCGGGAGCACAATGAGCAGTTCTTC. Its translation: CASSPWREHNEQFF.